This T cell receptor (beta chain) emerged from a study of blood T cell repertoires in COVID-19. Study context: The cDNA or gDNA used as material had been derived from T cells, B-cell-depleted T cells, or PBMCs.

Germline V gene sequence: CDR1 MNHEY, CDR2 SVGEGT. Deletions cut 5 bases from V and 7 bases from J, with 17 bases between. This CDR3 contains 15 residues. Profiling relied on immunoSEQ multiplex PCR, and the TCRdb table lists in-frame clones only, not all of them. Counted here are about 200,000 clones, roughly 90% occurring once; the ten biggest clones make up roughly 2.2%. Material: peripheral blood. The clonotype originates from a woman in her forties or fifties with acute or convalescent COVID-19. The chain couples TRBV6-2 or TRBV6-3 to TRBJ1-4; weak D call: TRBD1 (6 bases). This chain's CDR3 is CASSRLQGAGEKLFF. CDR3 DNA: TGTGCCAGCAGTCGATTACAGGGCGCGGGTGAAAAACTGTTTTTT.